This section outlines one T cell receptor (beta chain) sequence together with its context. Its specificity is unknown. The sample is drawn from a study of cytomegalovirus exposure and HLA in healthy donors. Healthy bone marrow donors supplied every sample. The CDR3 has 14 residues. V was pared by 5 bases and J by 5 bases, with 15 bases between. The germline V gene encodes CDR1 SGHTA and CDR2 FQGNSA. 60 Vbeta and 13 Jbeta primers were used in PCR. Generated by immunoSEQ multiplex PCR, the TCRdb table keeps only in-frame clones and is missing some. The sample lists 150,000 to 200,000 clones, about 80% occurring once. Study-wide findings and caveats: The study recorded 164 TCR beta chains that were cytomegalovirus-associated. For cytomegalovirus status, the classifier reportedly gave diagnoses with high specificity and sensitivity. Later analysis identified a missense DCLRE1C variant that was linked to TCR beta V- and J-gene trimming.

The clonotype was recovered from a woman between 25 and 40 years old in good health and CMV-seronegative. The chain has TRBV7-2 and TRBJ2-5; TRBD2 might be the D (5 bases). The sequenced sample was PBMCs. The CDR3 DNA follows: TGTGCCAGCAGCCCACAACGGGGTTCGGAGACCCAGTACTTC. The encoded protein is CASSPQRGSETQYF.